Listed here is a single T cell receptor beta chain. Its antigen remains unidentified. In the authors' methods: The study's classifier, a distant-metastasis tool for papillary thyroid cancer, was built using CDR3 differences across clinicopathological groups. TCRdb called clones again from the PCR reads with MiXCR. The V and J calls shown here were made by TCRdb, not taken from the authors' results. The data show about 5,900 clones, roughly 25% seen once. This specimen belongs to a study of metastatic and nonmetastatic thyroid tumors. Study information: The authors compared repertoires across blood and tumor or nodule tissue from malignant and benign thyroid patients.

The ends were cut back, 5 bases at V and 7 bases at J, with 9 bases in the middle. The CDR3 totals 12 residues. Overall study results and limits: Benign nodules reportedly had significantly lower TCR beta diversity than malignant thyroid tumors in blood and tumor.

No treatment had been given to any patient before thyroid surgery. The chain combines TRBV12-3 or TRBV12-4 with TRBJ1-5; tentative D call: TRBD1 (6 bases). Specimen: adjacent normal tissue. The receptor was isolated from a male donor with papillary thyroid cancer or a benign thyroid nodule (not recorded which). Some clones in this sample may be carry-over from other donors' samples. DNA for the CDR3: TGTGCCAGCAGTGAGGGGGAGCAGCCCCAGCATTTT. It specifies CASSEGEQPQHF.